The table lists the clone carrying this TCR beta chain with a count of one. The antigen remains undetermined. Patients were excluded for autoimmune disease history or systemic immunosuppression. The data originate from a study of OX40 agonist ivuxolimab in advanced cancers. Study details: Enrolled patients in dose escalation had cancers that were hepatocellular carcinoma, melanoma, renal cell or head and neck cancer.

Study-level points and caveats: CD8+ T cells averaged more expanded clones than CD4+.

Assay: immunoSEQ multiplex PCR; the TCRdb copy retains only in-frame clones and omits some. This table has some 83,000 clones, 80% to 90% appearing once. The CDR3 has 14 amino acids. V was pared by 3 bases and J by 3 bases, with 12 bases between. Germline V CDR1 and CDR2: SGHTA, FQGNSA. J is TRBJ2-7 and V is TRBV7-2, with TRBD1 as a possible D gene (7 bases). The sample here was CD4+ or CD8+ T cells sorted from blood, taken in a trial of the OX40 agonist ivuxolimab. This sequence was found in an adult with an advanced solid tumor such as melanoma, head and neck, liver or kidney cancer. For the CDR3, the DNA is TGTGCCAGCAGCTTTTCGCAGGGGGGCTACGAGCAGTACTTC. It translates to CASSFSQGGYEQYF. The full variable domain, in which reference TRBV7-2 and TRBJ2-7 provide the parts outside the CDR3, is GAGVSQSPSNKVTEKGKDVELRCDPISGHTALYWYRQSLGQGLEFLIYFQGNSAPDKSGLPSDRFSAERTGGSVSTLTIQRTQQEDSAVYLCASSFSQGGYEQYFGPGTRLTVT.